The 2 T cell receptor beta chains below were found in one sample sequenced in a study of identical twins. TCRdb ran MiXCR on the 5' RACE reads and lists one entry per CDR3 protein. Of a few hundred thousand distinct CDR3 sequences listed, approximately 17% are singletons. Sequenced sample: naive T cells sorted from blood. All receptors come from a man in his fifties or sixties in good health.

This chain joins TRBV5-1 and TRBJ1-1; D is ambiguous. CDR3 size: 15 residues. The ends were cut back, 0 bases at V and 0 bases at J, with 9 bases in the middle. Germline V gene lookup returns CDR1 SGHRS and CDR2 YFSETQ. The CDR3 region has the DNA TGCGCCAGCAGCTTGGACCCGGTGCTGAACACTGAAGCTTTCTTT. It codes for CASSLDPVLNTEAFF.

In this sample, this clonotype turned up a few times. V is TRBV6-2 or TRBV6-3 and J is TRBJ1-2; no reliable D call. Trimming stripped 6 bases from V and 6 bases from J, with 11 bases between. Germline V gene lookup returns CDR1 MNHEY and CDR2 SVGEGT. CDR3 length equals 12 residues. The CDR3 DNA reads TGTGCCAGCAGCGGGCGGGAGGATGGCTACACCTTC. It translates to CASSGREDGYTF.